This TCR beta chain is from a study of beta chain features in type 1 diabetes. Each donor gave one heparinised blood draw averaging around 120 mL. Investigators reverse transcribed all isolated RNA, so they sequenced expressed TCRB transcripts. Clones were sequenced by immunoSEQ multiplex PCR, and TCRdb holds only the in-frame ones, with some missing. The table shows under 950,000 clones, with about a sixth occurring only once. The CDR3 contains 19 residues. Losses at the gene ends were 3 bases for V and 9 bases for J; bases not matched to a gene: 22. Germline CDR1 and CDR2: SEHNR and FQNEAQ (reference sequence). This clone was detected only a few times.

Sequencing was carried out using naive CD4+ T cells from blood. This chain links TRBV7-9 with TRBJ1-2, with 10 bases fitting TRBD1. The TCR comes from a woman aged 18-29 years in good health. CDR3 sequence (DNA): TGTGCCAGCAGCTTGCATGACAGGGGGCTGGCTGGACTCGTTGATAGCTACACCTTC. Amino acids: CASSLHDRGLAGLVDSYTF.